Sequencing of this T cell receptor beta chain was carried out in a study of regulatory T cells in long-lasting Graves disease. Arm-PCR with iRepertoire HTBI primers amplified the CDR3 regions for these TCR beta libraries. TCRdb passed the multiplex PCR reads through MiXCR, listing each CDR3 protein once. The profile shows around 400,000 distinct CDR3 sequences, about a sixth of them singletons. Time point defined: newly diagnosed GD, antithyroid drugs for less than 3 months. There was RNA extracted from PBMCs, and the TCR library was made from it. The patients included were those that came from an endocrinology department in Xi'an, China. The CDR3 loop spans 17 amino acids. V was pared by 3 bases and J by 7 bases, with 22 bases between. Germline CDR1 MGHDK, CDR2 SYGVNS. With regard to this clonotype: This sequence may be a read error, since a much larger clone differs from it by one base.

The chain has TRBV25-1 and TRBJ2-1, with D tentatively TRBD1 (6 bases). The sequencing here drew on peripheral blood mononuclear cells (PBMCs), taken at new diagnosis, from a patient treated with antithyroid drugs. The TCR originated in a female donor with Graves disease. The DNA of the CDR3 is TGTGCCAGCAGTGATCAACAGACAGGACCATTCCTGAATGAGCAGTTCTTC. As protein: CASSDQQTGPFLNEQFF.